These T cell receptor beta chains were read from a single sample in a study of cytomegalovirus exposure and HLA in healthy donors. The protocol was immunoSEQ multiplex PCR, while the TCRdb copy is restricted to in-frame clones and leaves out a portion. The table lists 150,000 to 200,000 clones, around 77% of them singletons. Input material: PBMCs. All receptors derive from a woman aged 40 to 50 in good health and CMV-seronegative. CDR3s include the opening cysteine and the closing phenylalanine or tryptophan. A D gene is named only where the DNA matches it firmly. Clone size is not always given. Where it is, it says once, few, many or a class for expanded clones.

v_gene	j_gene	len	d_gene	abundance	CDR3aa	CDR3nt
TRBV28	TRBJ1-2	13	.	.	CASSLDSNYGYTF	TGTGCCAGCAGTCTGGACAGCAACTATGGCTACACCTTC
TRBV27	TRBJ1-2	15	.	few	CASSLSLGTGYGYTF	TGTGCCAGCAGTTTATCGCTCGGAACGGGCTATGGCTACACCTTC
TRBV19	TRBJ1-1	16	TRBD1	once	CASSIATGRINTEAFF	TGTGCCAGTAGTATAGCGACAGGGCGAATTAACACTGAAGCTTTCTTT
TRBV7-9	TRBJ1-1	14	.	few	CASSLDAGATEAFF	TGTGCCAGCAGCTTAGATGCAGGGGCAACTGAAGCTTTCTTT
TRBV5-1	TRBJ2-2	14	.	.	CASSLVRNTGELFF	TGCGCCAGCAGCTTGGTTCGGAACACCGGGGAGCTGTTTTTT
TRBV5-1	TRBJ2-7	15	TRBD2	.	CASSSRTSGRGEQYF	TGCGCCAGCAGCTCCCGGACTAGCGGGAGAGGTGAGCAGTACTTC
TRBV7-6	TRBJ2-5	16	TRBD1	.	CASSLAIGDSQETQYF	TGTGCCAGCAGCTTAGCGATAGGGGACAGCCAAGAGACCCAGTACTTC
TRBV5-1	TRBJ2-5	16	TRBD2	.	CASSIGGETSGETQYF	TGCGCCAGCAGCATAGGGGGCGAGACTAGCGGAGAGACCCAGTACTTC
TRBV5-1	TRBJ2-5	14	TRBD2	.	CASSPGGNQETQYF	TGCGCCAGTTCCCCGGGGGGGAACCAAGAGACCCAGTACTTC
TRBV28	TRBJ2-3	17	TRBD2	.	CASSLGGSGGGTDTQYF	TGTGCCAGCAGTTTAGGGGGTTCGGGGGGTGGCACAGATACGCAGTATTTT
TRBV28	TRBJ2-7	13	.	few	CASRLPSSYEQYF	TGTGCCAGCAGACTCCCAAGCTCCTACGAGCAGTACTTC
TRBV27	TRBJ2-7	15	TRBD2	.	CASGHRLAESYEQYF	TGTGCCAGCGGACATCGACTAGCGGAGAGCTACGAGCAGTACTTC
TRBV28	TRBJ1-4	13	TRBD1	few	CASSRGANEKLFF	TGTGCCAGCTCCAGGGGGGCTAATGAAAAACTGTTTTTT
TRBV5-4	TRBJ2-7	18	.	.	CASSLAVLGLPTNYEQYF	TGTGCCAGCAGCTTGGCCGTGTTGGGGCTACCGACCAATTACGAGCAGTACTTC